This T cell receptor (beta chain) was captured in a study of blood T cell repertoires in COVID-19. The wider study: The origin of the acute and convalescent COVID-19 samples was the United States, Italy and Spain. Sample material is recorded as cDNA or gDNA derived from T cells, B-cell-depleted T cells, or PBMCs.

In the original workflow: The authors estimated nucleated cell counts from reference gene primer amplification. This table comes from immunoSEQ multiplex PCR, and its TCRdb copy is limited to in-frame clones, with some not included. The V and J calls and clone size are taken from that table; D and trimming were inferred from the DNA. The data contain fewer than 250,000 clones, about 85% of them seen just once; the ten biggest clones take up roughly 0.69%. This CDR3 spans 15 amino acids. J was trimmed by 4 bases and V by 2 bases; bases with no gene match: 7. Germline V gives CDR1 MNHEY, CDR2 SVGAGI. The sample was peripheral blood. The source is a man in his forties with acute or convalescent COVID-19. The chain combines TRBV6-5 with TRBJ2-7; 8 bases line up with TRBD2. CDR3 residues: CASSYKRGPGYEQYF. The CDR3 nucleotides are TGTGCCAGCAGTTACAAGCGGGGGCCGGGGTACGAGCAGTACTTC.